This T cell receptor beta chain was identified during a study of shared clonotypes between healthy human individuals. Naive CD8 cells comprised CD45RO-negative, CCR7-positively selected cells, excluding terminally differentiated effector memory CD45RA+ cells. The assay was immunoSEQ multiplex PCR, and TCRdb's table has in-frame clones only and misses some. The sample has some 2,000,000 clones, about 95% seen once. Germline values: CDR1 SGHRS, CDR2 YFSETQ. The CDR3 has 21 residues. The V segment lost 5 bases and the J segment 5 bases; nucleotides outside the gene matches: 28. Specimen: naive CD8+ T cells sorted from blood. The chain employs TRBV5-1 and TRBJ2-5, with TRBD1 identical over 9 bases. This receptor was taken from a man aged 18 to 30 in good health. The DNA for the CDR3 is TGCGCCAGCAGAAGGGACAGGGAAAGAGGCTTCGGGAGTTTAGGTCGGGAGACCCAGTACTTC. Its protein product is CASRRDRERGFGSLGRETQYF.